The clone carrying this TCR beta chain was counted only a few times. Antigen specificity is unknown. This specimen comes from a study of naive and memory T cell subsets. After the first PCR, alpha and beta chain libraries were processed separately. The V segment lost 4 bases and the J segment 5 bases; nucleotides outside the gene matches: 2. Germline lookup yields CDR1 SGHTA and CDR2 FQGTGA. The length of the CDR3 is 13 residues. An equimolar mix of two oligonucleotides served as the beta constant-region primer for TRBC1 and TRBC2. Nested alpha and beta constant-region primers with the SP2 primer drove four PCR rounds on ligated cDNA. TCRdb reanalysed the UMI-ligation and nested PCR reads using MiXCR and keeps one entry per CDR3 protein. The sample consists of some 110,000 distinct CDR3 sequences, about 14% of them appearing once. Study conclusions and caveats: Naive and memory repertoire findings lacked a ground truth for validation. Naive repertoires, especially CD8, held a few larger clonotypes, possibly memory cells re-expressing CD45RA. Gini index rose across naive, CM, EM and EMRA in CD4 and CD8.

The genes are TRBV7-3 and TRBJ2-1; TRBD1 aligns across 7 bases. This TCR derives from a human donor in good health. Material: naive CD8+ T cells from blood. CDR3 loop: CASSWGQNNEQFF. The CDR3 bases are TGTGCCAGCAGCTGGGGACAGAACAATGAGCAGTTCTTC.